This T cell receptor beta chain derives from a study of blood T cell repertoires in COVID-19 (dated by TCRdb to about 2020). Study-level background: Collaborator samples came from the United States, Italy and Spain and covered acute and convalescent phases of COVID-19. The prospective study material was composed of cDNA or gDNA derived from T cells, B-cell-depleted T cells, or PBMCs. Deeply sampled blood TCRbeta repertoires from subjects exposed to, actively infected with, or recovered from COVID-19 were included in the dataset. The repertoires were made available in a free public database intended to serve as a resource for research on the immune response to SARS-CoV-2. The samples were drawn from the first 160 participants of the ongoing ImmuneRACE study and from 950 to 1,500 subjects provided by 6 global collaborators. A de-identified subject ID, COVID-19 status, age in years and sex were almost always included in the sample metadata. HLA class I and class II types, where available, came from metadata supplied by the sample provider rather than from assay-based typing. Paper-wide results and their limitations: The quantity of clinical and demographic metadata differed by source and by participant and was supplied without curation.

Note on this clone: No cognate antigen has been identified for it. Within one base of it there is no much larger clone, and no base qualities were kept.

The collaborating institutions used their own protocols to collect whole blood in K2EDTA tubes. For TCRbeta analysis, collaborators shipped samples as frozen whole blood, isolated PBMCs, or DNA extracted from either of those sample types. TCRbeta CDR3 regions were amplified from genomic DNA by means of the immunoSEQ Assay, a bias-controlled multiplex PCR. Regarding the original processing steps: Nucleated cell counts per sample were estimated from amplification of reference gene primers within the assay. Sequence reads were collapsed and filtered to measure the absolute abundance of every unique TCRbeta CDR3 rearrangement. For each sample, productive Simpson clonality was calculated by taking the square root of Simpson's diversity index across productive rearrangements. TCRdb provides this immuneACCESS table in a form limited to in-frame rearrangements. Some clones are lacking; in checked studies, under half of them reflect an unresolved V gene, and why the rest are absent is not known. The D gene and trimming were derived from the DNA, and the V and J assignments and clone size from that table. This sample has around 250,000 clones in its table, and approximately 85% of those were observed once. The top ten clones comprise more than 9% of the sample.

This TCR was recovered from a man older than 75 with acute or convalescent COVID-19. Sequencing was carried out using peripheral blood.

In nucleotides, the sequence is TGTGCCAGCAGCTCTACAGGGGGTGGTTACAATGAGCAGTTCTTC. Its coded protein is CASSSTGGGYNEQFF. The V and J genes are TRBV7-3 and TRBJ2-1; 8 bases in between match TRBD1. At the junction V is shortened by 4 bases and J by 4 bases; bases outside the gene matches: 6. As encoded in the germline V gene, CDR1 is SGHTA while CDR2 is FQGTGA. From the cysteine up to the phenylalanine, the CDR3 has a length of 15 residues. Left in the record is the CDR3 DNA by itself, 45 bases read in frame from the first base.